This T cell receptor (beta chain) is drawn from a study of PD-L1 blockade in urothelial cancer. Study-level information: T cells were recovered from blood samples at a median of roughly 150,000.

Deletions cut 2 bases from V and 0 bases from J, with 8 bases between. The germline V gene encodes CDR1 WNHNN and CDR2 SYGVQD (reference sequence). The CDR3 extends over 15 amino acids. Clones were read by immunoSEQ multiplex PCR, and TCRdb kept only the in-frame ones, dropping some. This repertoire shows about 15,000 clones, around 90% found once; its top ten account for under 6.5%. For this clone: Its target is unknown.

Patients' cancers were locally advanced or metastatic urothelial carcinomas. Each individual provided 1 to 8 samples (taken pretreatment and on-treatment). General observations from the study: Pretreatment TCR clonality in blood, when below the median, was predictive of better survival.

The chain employs TRBV10-1 and TRBJ2-1; D not resolved. The sample was PBMCs, taken around atezolizumab (anti-PD-L1) treatment. This receptor was taken from a man aged 50-60 years with urothelial cancer. The CDR3 bases are TGCGCCAGCAGTGAGATCGATAGCTCCTACAATGAGCAGTTCTTC. This codes for CASSEIDSSYNEQFF.